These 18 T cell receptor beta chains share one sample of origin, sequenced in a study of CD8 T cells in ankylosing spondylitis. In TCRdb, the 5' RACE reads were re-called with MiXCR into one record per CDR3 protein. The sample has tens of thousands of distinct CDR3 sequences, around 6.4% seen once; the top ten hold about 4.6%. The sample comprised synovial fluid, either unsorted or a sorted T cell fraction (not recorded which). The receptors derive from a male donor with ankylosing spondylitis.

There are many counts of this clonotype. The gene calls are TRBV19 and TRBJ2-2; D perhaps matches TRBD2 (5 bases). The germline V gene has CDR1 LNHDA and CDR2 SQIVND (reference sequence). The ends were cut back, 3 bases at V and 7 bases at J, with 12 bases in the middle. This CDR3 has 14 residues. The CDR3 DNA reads TGTGCCAGTAGTATTAGGCGGGCGGTCGGGGAGCTGTTTTTT. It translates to CASSIRRAVGELFF.

The CDR3 nucleotides read TGTGCCAGCAGCAGAGGACAATTACTCACAGATACGCAGTATTTT. It specifies CASSRGQLLTDTQYF. This rearrangement joins TRBV7-3 to TRBJ2-3; D might be TRBD1 (5 bases). Trimming took 5 bases from V and 2 from J, leaving 14 bases between them. This CDR3 region has 15 residues. Germline-derived CDR1 and CDR2 are SGHTA and FQGTGA.

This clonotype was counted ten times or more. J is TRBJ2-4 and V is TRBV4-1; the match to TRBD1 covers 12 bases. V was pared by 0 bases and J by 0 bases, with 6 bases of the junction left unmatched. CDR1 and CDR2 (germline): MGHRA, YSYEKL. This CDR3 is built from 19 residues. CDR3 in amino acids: CASSQDRGQGAGAKNIQYF. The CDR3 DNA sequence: TGCGCCAGCAGCCAAGATAGGGGACAGGGGGCAGGAGCCAAAAACATTCAGTACTTC.

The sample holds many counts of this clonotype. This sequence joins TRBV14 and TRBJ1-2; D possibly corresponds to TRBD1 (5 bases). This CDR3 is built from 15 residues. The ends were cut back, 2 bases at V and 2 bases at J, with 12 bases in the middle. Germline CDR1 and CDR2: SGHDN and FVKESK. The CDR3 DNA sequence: TGTGCCAGCAGCCAAACGGCAGGGACCAACTATGGCTACACCTTC. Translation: CASSQTAGTNYGYTF.

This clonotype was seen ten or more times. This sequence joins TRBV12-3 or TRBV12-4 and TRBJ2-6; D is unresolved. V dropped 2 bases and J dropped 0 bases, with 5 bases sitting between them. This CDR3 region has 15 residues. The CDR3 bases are TGTGCCAGCAGTTTACATGTCTCTGGGGCCAACGTCCTGACTTTC. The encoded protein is CASSLHVSGANVLTF.

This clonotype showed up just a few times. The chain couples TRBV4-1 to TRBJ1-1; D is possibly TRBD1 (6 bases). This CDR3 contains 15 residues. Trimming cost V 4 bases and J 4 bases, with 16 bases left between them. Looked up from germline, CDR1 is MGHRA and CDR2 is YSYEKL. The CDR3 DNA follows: TGCGCCAGCAGCCCCCGGGACACCGAGGGCACTGAAGCTTTCTTT. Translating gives CASSPRDTEGTEAFF.

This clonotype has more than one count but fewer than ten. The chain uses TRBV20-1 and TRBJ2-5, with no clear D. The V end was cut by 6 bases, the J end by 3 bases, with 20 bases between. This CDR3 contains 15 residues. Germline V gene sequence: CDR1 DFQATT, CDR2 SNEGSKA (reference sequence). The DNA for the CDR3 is TGCAGTGCGCCAATCACGACGATTAAGGAAGAGACCCAGTACTTC. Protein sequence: CSAPITTIKEETQYF.

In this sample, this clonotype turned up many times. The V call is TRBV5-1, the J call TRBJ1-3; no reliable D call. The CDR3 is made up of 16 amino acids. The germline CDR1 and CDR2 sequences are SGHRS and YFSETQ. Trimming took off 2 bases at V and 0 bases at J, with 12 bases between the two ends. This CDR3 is CASSLTGTASGNTIYF. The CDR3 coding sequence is TGCGCCAGCAGCTTAACGGGCACGGCCTCTGGAAACACCATATATTTT.

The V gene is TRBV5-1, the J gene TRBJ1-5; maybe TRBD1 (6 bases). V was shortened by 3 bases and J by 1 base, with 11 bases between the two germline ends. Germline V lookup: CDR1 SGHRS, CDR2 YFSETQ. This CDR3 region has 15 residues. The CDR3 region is CASSSGQSSNQPQHF. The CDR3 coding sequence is TGCGCCAGCAGCTCCGGACAGTCAAGCAATCAGCCCCAGCATTTT.

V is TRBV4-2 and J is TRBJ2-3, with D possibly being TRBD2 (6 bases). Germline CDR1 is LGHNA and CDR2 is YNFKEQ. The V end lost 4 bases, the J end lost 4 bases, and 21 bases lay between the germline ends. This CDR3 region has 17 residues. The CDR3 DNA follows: TGTGCCAGCAGCCGATGGCCGGGAGCGGAGTTATCAGATACGCAGTATTTT. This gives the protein CASSRWPGAELSDTQYF.

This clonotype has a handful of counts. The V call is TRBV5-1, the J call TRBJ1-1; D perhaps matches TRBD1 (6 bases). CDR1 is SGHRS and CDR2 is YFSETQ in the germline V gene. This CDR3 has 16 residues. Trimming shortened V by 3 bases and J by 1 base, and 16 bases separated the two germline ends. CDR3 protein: CASSSGTRRGNTEAFF. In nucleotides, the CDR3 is TGCGCCAGCAGCTCCGGGACACGAAGGGGGAACACTGAAGCTTTCTTT.

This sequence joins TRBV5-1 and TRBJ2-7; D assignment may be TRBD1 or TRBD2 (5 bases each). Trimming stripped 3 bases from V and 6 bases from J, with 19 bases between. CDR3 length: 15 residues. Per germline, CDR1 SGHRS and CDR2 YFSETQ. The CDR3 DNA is TGCGCCAGCAGCTGGACGGGACCGCCGGCATCCGAGCAGTACTTC. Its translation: CASSWTGPPASEQYF.

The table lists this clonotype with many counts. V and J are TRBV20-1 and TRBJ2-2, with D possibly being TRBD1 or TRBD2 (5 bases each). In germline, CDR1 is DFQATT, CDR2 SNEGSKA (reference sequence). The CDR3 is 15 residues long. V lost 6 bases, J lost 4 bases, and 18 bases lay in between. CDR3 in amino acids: CSALVKGTGTGELFF. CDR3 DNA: TGCAGTGCCCTCGTAAAGGGGACGGGCACCGGGGAGCTGTTTTTT.

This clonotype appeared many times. This chain's CDR3 is CSASLAERTDTQYF. In DNA, the CDR3 is TGCAGTGCTAGCTTGGCGGAAAGAACAGATACGCAGTATTTT. The V gene is TRBV20-1, the J gene TRBJ2-3; D gene uncertain. The CDR3 sequence is 14 residues long. CDR1 is DFQATT, CDR2 SNEGSKA, per germline (reference sequence). V was pared by 3 bases and J by 3 bases, with 13 bases between.

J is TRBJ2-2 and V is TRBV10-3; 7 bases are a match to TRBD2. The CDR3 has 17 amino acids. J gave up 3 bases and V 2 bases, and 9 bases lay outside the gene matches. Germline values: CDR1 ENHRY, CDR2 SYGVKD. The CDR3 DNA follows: TGTGCCATCAGTGAGAATGCGGGAGCTCTTGACACCGGGGAGCTGTTTTTT. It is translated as CAISENAGALDTGELFF.

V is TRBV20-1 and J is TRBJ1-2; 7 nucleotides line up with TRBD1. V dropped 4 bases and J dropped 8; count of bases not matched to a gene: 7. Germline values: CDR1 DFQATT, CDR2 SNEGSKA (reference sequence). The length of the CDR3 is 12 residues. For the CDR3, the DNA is TGCAGTGCTACAGGACAGGCCCACGGCTACACCTTC. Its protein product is CSATGQAHGYTF.

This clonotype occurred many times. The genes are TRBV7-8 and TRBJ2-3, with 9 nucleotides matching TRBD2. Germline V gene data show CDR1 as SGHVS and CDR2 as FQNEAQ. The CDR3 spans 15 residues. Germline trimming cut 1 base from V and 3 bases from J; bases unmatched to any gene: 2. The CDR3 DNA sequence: TGTGCCAGCAGCTTAGTAGCGGGAGCTACAGATACGCAGTATTTT. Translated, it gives CASSLVAGATDTQYF.

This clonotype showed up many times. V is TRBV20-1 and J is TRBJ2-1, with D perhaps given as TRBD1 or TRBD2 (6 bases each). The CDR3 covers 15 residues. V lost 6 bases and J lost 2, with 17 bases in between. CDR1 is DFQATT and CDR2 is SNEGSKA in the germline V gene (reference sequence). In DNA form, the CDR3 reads TGCAGTGCCAGGGGCTTACTAGCACCCTACAATGAGCAGTTCTTC. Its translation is CSARGLLAPYNEQFF.